A single sample gave rise to the 20 T cell receptor beta chains below, sequenced in a study of Ad26.COV2.S vaccination and SARS-CoV-2 variants. The repertoire was sequenced with immunoSEQ multiplex PCR; TCRdb's copy has only in-frame clones and lacks some. The sample consists of about 450,000 clones, roughly 87% of them appearing once. As for treatment: around 19 received Ad26.COV2.S at low or high dose, single or two shots; 5 received placebo; per-sample allocation not given. Sample collection was performed on day 63 after the first vaccine or placebo injection. The specimen was peripheral blood, collected in a trial of Ad26.COV2.S vaccine versus placebo. Receptors originate from a person between 18 and 65 years old who received the Ad26.COV2.S COVID-19 vaccine or a placebo.

This clone has a handful of counts. CDR3 coding DNA: TGTGCCAGCAGTCCCTGGGCGACTAACTATGGCTACACCTTC. Translating gives CASSPWATNYGYTF. This chain connects TRBV27 to TRBJ1-2; D not resolved. The CDR3 consists of 14 residues. CDR1 is MNHEY and CDR2 is SMNVEV in the germline V gene (reference sequence). Trimming pared 5 bases from V and 0 bases from J, leaving 10 bases between.

J is TRBJ2-7 and V is TRBV21-1. TRBV21-1 is a pseudogene. The CDR3 extends over 12 amino acids. CDR3 in amino acids: CASSKGSYEQYF. For the CDR3, the DNA is TGTGCCAGCAGCAAGGGATCCTACGAGCAGTACTTC.

The chain uses TRBV19 and TRBJ1-3, with TRBD1 as a possible D gene (6 bases). The germline gives CDR1 LNHDA, CDR2 SQIVND (reference sequence). The CDR3 length is 14 residues. Trimming left V 8 bases short and J 2 bases short, with 13 bases between. The CDR3 region is CASEGGYPGNTIYF. CDR3 nucleotides: TGTGCCAGTGAGGGGGGCTACCCTGGAAACACCATATATTTT.

This rearrangement joins TRBV10-3 to TRBJ2-3; TRBD1 agrees at 7 bases. The CDR3 contains 14 residues. From germline, CDR1 is ENHRY and CDR2 SYGVKD. V gave up 10 bases and J gave up 1 base; unmatched junction bases: 8. CDR3 in amino acids: CASRFGTGTDTQYF. As DNA, the CDR3 is TGTGCCAGCAGATTCGGGACAGGCACAGATACGCAGTATTTT.

The V call is TRBV4-3, the J call TRBJ2-7; perhaps TRBD1 as D (5 bases). The germline V gene has CDR1 LGHNA and CDR2 YSLEER. Between the trimmed V and J ends, which lost 4 bases and 6 bases, there was a span of 16 bases. The CDR3 spans 14 residues. CDR3 coding DNA: TGCGCCAGCAGCCTGACGTGGGGCGAGGTCGAGCAGTACTTC. This sequence encodes CASSLTWGEVEQYF.

This sequence joins TRBV12-3 or TRBV12-4 and TRBJ1-2; tentatively, D is TRBD1 (5 bases). With 3 bases removed from V and 8 bases from J, the gap between germline ends came to 7 bases. CDR3 length equals 11 residues. The CDR3 DNA is TGTGCCAGCAGTTTCAGGGCCGGCTACACCTTC. It codes for CASSFRAGYTF.

This sequence joins TRBV4-1 and TRBJ1-2; D not certain. The CDR3 spans 14 residues. From germline, CDR1 is MGHRA and CDR2 YSYEKL. V was trimmed by 1 base and J by 0 bases, leaving 6 bases between them. Here the CDR3 reads CASSQGRANYGYTF. As DNA, the CDR3 is TGCGCCAGCAGCCAAGGAAGGGCTAACTATGGCTACACCTTC.

The chain joins TRBV12-3 or TRBV12-4 to TRBJ1-1; D might be TRBD1 (5 bases). The CDR3 length is 13 residues. V was clipped by 6 bases and J by 3 bases, with 11 bases between them. The CDR3 region is CASRTDSYTEAFF. For the CDR3, the DNA is TGTGCCAGCAGAACTGACAGTTACACTGAAGCTTTCTTT.

The chain is built from TRBV28 and TRBJ2-5, with no clear D. V was pared by 4 bases and J by 9 bases, with 27 bases between. Germline loops: CDR1 MDHEN, CDR2 SYDVKM. This CDR3 is built from 17 residues. CDR3 DNA sequence: TGTGCCAGCAGTTCCCCGCCAAATGAGGACCCCGTTTTGGCCCAGTACTTC. Translating gives CASSSPPNEDPVLAQYF.

This chain links TRBV7-9 with TRBJ2-7; perhaps TRBD1 as D (6 bases). Germline lookup yields CDR1 SEHNR and CDR2 FQNEAQ (reference sequence). V was shortened by 5 bases and J by 3 bases, with 17 bases between the two germline ends. This CDR3 spans 15 amino acids. The CDR3 loop reads CASSQDSRTGYEQYF. Here the CDR3 DNA reads TGTGCCAGCAGCCAGGACAGCCGAACGGGCTACGAGCAGTACTTC.

The chain couples TRBV11-1 to TRBJ2-3, with TRBD1 matching 8 bases. V gave up 3 bases and J gave up 6 bases; unmatched junction bases: 5. The CDR3 is 14 residues long. Germline V gene sequence: CDR1 SGHAT, CDR2 FQDESV (reference sequence). DNA of the CDR3: TGTGCCAGCAGCTTTAATCAGGGGGCGGATACGCAGTATTTT. Protein product: CASSFNQGADTQYF.

The chain couples TRBV5-5 to TRBJ1-5, with TRBD1 matching 7 bases. J was trimmed by 4 bases and V by 4 bases; bases with no gene match: 14. This CDR3 spans 17 amino acids. CDR1 and CDR2 (germline): SGHKS, YYEKEE (reference sequence). The CDR3 is CASSIAGGALGNQPQHF. As DNA, the CDR3 is TGTGCCAGCAGCATCGCAGGGGGGGCCCTGGGGAATCAGCCCCAGCATTTT.

The count of this clone is one. V gene TRBV5-8 combines with J gene TRBJ1-4; D possibly corresponds to TRBD1 (5 bases). Trimming pared 1 base from V and 1 base from J, leaving 8 bases between. Germline V gene data show CDR1 as SGHTS and CDR2 as YDEGEE. This CDR3 is built from 15 residues. The CDR3 region has the DNA TGTGCCAGCAGCTTGTCCGGGGGAACTAATGAAAAACTGTTTTTT. Its protein product is CASSLSGGTNEKLFF.

The chain combines TRBV7-2 with TRBJ1-5; D is undetermined. The CDR3 has 14 amino acids. CDR1 SGHTA and CDR2 FQGNSA come from the germline V gene. V lost 4 bases to trimming and J lost 8 bases, with 15 bases between them. CDR3 bases: TGTGCCAGCAGCTCGGGGAGCCTGGGAAAGCCCCAGCATTTT. Residues: CASSSGSLGKPQHF.

In this sample, this clone turned up a few times. V usage is TRBV25-1 and J usage is TRBJ2-3, with D maybe TRBD2 (5 bases). CDR3 length equals 13 residues. Trimming removed 7 bases from V and 2 bases from J, with 10 bases in between. From germline, CDR1 is MGHDK and CDR2 SYGVNS. The CDR3 is CASTWTYTDTQYF. The CDR3 coding sequence is TGTGCCAGCACCTGGACTTACACAGATACGCAGTATTTT.

The chain joins TRBV7-9 to TRBJ2-1, with no clear D. Germline V gives CDR1 SEHNR, CDR2 FQNEAQ (reference sequence). V was shortened by 1 base and J by 8 bases, with 12 bases between the two germline ends. This CDR3 comprises 14 residues. The CDR3 here is CASSLGLTADEQFF. Written as DNA, the CDR3 is TGTGCCAGCAGCTTAGGGCTAACTGCCGATGAGCAGTTCTTC. Complete variable domain (other parts from reference TRBV7-9 and TRBJ2-1): DTGVSQNPRHKITKRGQNVTFRCDPISEHNRLYWYRQTLGQGPEFLTYFQNEAQLEKSRLLSDRFSAERPKGSFSTLEIQRTEQGDSAMYLCASSLGLTADEQFFGPGTRLTVL.

This sequence joins TRBV7-2 and TRBJ1-2; maybe TRBD1 (5 bases). V was clipped by 5 bases and J by 4 bases, with 20 bases between them. Per the germline V gene, CDR1 is SGHTA and CDR2 is FQGNSA. CDR3 length: 16 residues. The CDR3 loop is CASSPPPQGAFYGYTF. Here the CDR3 DNA reads TGTGCCAGCAGCCCTCCCCCCCAGGGCGCCTTCTATGGCTACACCTTC.

The chain couples TRBV5-6 to TRBJ1-5; D not certain. This CDR3 contains 16 residues. V was cut by 1 base and J by 5 bases, with 16 bases left in between. Germline V gene lookup returns CDR1 SGHDT and CDR2 YYEEEE. CDR3 loop: CASSLKHLREDQPQHF. The CDR3 bases are TGTGCCAGCAGCTTGAAACATTTAAGGGAAGATCAGCCCCAGCATTTT.

The chain recombines TRBV6-2 or TRBV6-3 with TRBJ1-4; D gene uncertain. Trimming shortened V by 2 bases and J by 0 bases, and 7 bases separated the two germline ends. The CDR3 runs 15 residues. In germline, CDR1 is MNHEY, CDR2 SVGEGT. The CDR3 DNA reads TGTGCCAGCAGTTACCTGGGCGCAACTAATGAAAAACTGTTTTTT. Encoded protein: CASSYLGATNEKLFF.

The chain carries TRBV7-9 and TRBJ1-4; tentatively, D is TRBD1 (6 bases). There are 16 residues in the CDR3. Trimming removed 0 bases at V and 8 bases at J, with 16 bases between. Germline V gene sequence: CDR1 SEHNR, CDR2 FQNEAQ (reference sequence). CDR3 DNA sequence: TGTGCCAGCAGCTTAGCGATTCGGGGGGCGCAGGAAAAACTGTTTTTT. Protein product: CASSLAIRGAQEKLFF.